These 21 T cell receptor beta chains originate from one sample sequenced in a study of blood T cell repertoires in COVID-19. Profiled with immunoSEQ multiplex PCR; TCRdb holds only in-frame clones, not every one. The sample holds a few hundred thousand clones; more than 75% are singletons and the top ten take around 0.96%. Source material: peripheral blood. These receptors were taken from a man in his forties or fifties with acute or convalescent COVID-19.

The chain has TRBV2 and TRBJ1-4, with TRBD1 identical over 9 bases. V lost 6 bases, J lost 6 bases, and 17 bases stayed unmatched. Per germline, CDR1 SNHLY and CDR2 FYNNEI. The CDR3 is 18 residues long. The chain's CDR3 is CASSVHRDRDHYDEKLFF. CDR3 bases: TGTGCCAGCAGCGTTCACCGGGACAGGGACCATTATGATGAAAAACTGTTTTTT.

The J gene is TRBJ2-3, the V gene TRBV19, with D tentatively TRBD2 (6 bases). The germline V gene has CDR1 LNHDA and CDR2 SQIVND (reference sequence). Trimming took 9 bases from V and 6 from J, leaving 16 bases between them. The CDR3 contains 13 residues. In DNA form, the CDR3 reads TGTGCCAGCCGACTAGGCAGTCGGGATACGCAGTATTTT. Encoded protein: CASRLGSRDTQYF.

The CDR3 DNA reads as TGTGCCAGCAGTTACTCAGGGGGCAGTTCACCCCTCCACTTT. Its protein is CASSYSGGSSPLHF. V is TRBV6-6 and J is TRBJ1-6; 7 bases match TRBD1. With 0 bases clipped from V and 9 bases from J, the junction kept 2 bases outside the gene matches. CDR3 length: 14 amino acids. Looked up from germline, CDR1 is MNHNY and CDR2 is SVGAGI (reference sequence).

This clone was counted a single time. V is TRBV6-5 and J is TRBJ1-5; 7 nucleotides match TRBD1. Germline assignment: CDR1 MNHEY and CDR2 SVGAGI. The ends lost 5 bases at V and 5 bases at J; junction bases unmatched: 9. CDR3 size: 15 residues. The CDR3 sequence: CASSHNRGEYQPQHF. In DNA, the CDR3 is TGTGCCAGCAGTCACAACAGGGGTGAATATCAGCCCCAGCATTTT.

CDR3 DNA: TGTGCCAGCAGCTTGGGCTCGACAGGGCATAGCAATCAGCCCCAGCATTTT. Translated: CASSLGSTGHSNQPQHF. The genes are TRBV7-8 and TRBJ1-5; 7 nucleotides agree with TRBD1. J was trimmed by 0 bases and V by 3 bases; bases with no gene match: 8. The length of the CDR3 is 17 residues. Germline V CDR1 and CDR2: SGHVS, FQNEAQ.

This chain joins TRBV11-2 and TRBJ1-3; 9 bases are a match to TRBD1. The CDR3 has 14 residues. CDR1 is SGHAT and CDR2 is FQNNGV in the germline V gene. V lost 6 bases, J lost 2 bases, and 2 bases stayed unmatched. The CDR3: CASRRTGAGNTIYF. Here the CDR3 DNA reads TGTGCCAGCAGGAGGACAGGGGCTGGAAACACCATATATTTT.

The count of this clone is one. The chain recombines TRBV10-3 with TRBJ1-5; TRBD1 is a possible D gene (5 bases). V was pared by 3 bases and J by 2 bases, with 14 bases between. Germline V gives CDR1 ENHRY, CDR2 SYGVKD. The CDR3 extends over 16 amino acids. CDR3: CAISEGRALGNQPQHF. The CDR3 DNA follows: TGTGCCATCAGTGAAGGCAGGGCCTTAGGCAATCAGCCCCAGCATTTT.

The V call is TRBV4-1, the J call TRBJ2-7; TRBD2 is a possible D gene (7 bases). The CDR3 runs to 14 residues. Germline CDR1 is MGHRA and CDR2 is YSYEKL. Between the trimmed V and J ends, which lost 1 base and 5 bases, there was a span of 12 bases. Here the CDR3 reads CASSQGGGGNEQYF. The CDR3 region has the DNA TGCGCCAGCAGCCAAGGGGGGGGCGGGAACGAGCAGTACTTC.

The rearrangement links TRBV10-2 to TRBJ1-5, with D unclear. V was shortened by 6 bases and J by 3 bases, with 12 bases between the two germline ends. CDR1 is WSHSY, CDR2 SAAADI, per germline. This CDR3 has 14 residues. CDR3: CASSLPGDNQPQHF. The CDR3 region has the DNA TGCGCCAGCAGCCTCCCCGGGGACAATCAGCCCCAGCATTTT.

CDR3 protein: CASSPNRQANQPQHF. The CDR3 nucleotides read TGTGCCAGCAGCCCTAATCGACAGGCTAATCAGCCCCAGCATTTT. The chain is built from TRBV3-1 (or the pseudogene TRBV3-2) and TRBJ1-5, with a possible D match to TRBD1 (6 bases). The CDR3 is 15 amino acids. Per the germline V gene, CDR1 is LGHDT and CDR2 is YNNKEL (reference sequence). Trimming stripped 4 bases from V and 4 bases from J, with 14 bases between.

This clone occurred once. V usage is TRBV10-3 and J usage is TRBJ1-2; 9 bases map to TRBD1. The CDR3 totals 15 residues. Trimming took 6 bases from V and 6 from J; bases not matched to a gene: 11. From germline, CDR1 is ENHRY and CDR2 SYGVKD. In DNA form, the CDR3 reads TGTGCCATCAGGGATCGACAGGGGGATTTTAATGGCTACACCTTC. Translated, it gives CAIRDRQGDFNGYTF.

V usage is TRBV5-3 and J usage is TRBJ2-5; D might be TRBD2 (7 bases). TRBV5-3 is placed among ORFs of uncertain function. V was clipped by 3 bases and J by 0 bases, with 24 bases between them. This CDR3 is built from 19 residues. CDR3 nucleotides: TGTGCCAGAAGCTCCCCGGGACTAAAGGGACACCCGTACCAAGAGACCCAGTACTTC. It translates to CARSSPGLKGHPYQETQYF.

This chain uses TRBV5-1 with TRBJ1-1; D gene unclear. The CDR3 contains 15 residues. With 0 bases removed from V and 4 bases from J, the gap between germline ends came to 13 bases. The germline gives CDR1 SGHRS, CDR2 YFSETQ. This chain's CDR3 is CASSLAIAQITEAFF. In DNA form, the CDR3 reads TGCGCCAGCAGCTTGGCCATAGCCCAAATCACTGAAGCTTTCTTT. Full variable domain (remainder filled in from reference TRBV5-1 and TRBJ1-1): KAGVTQTPRYLIKTRGQQVTLSCSPISGHRSVSWYQQTPGQGLQFLFEYFSETQRNKGNFPGRFSGRQFSNSRSEMNVSTLELGDSALYLCASSLAIAQITEAFFGQGTRLTVV.

CDR3 sequence reads: CASTRDNSYNEQFF. The CDR3 nucleotides are TGCGCCAGCACCCGGGACAACTCCTACAATGAGCAGTTCTTC. The chain links TRBV10-2 to TRBJ2-1; D is perhaps TRBD1 (6 bases). CDR1 is WSHSY and CDR2 is SAAADI in the germline V gene. The V and J ends lost 7 bases and 0 bases respectively, with 10 bases between them. The CDR3 is 14 residues long.

The CDR3 spells CASSYSKGRAEAFF. The CDR3 DNA sequence: TGTGCCAGCAGTTACTCGAAGGGCAGGGCTGAAGCTTTCTTT. The chain recombines TRBV6-5 with TRBJ1-1, with D possibly being TRBD1 (5 bases). The V end was cut by 0 bases, the J end by 6 bases, with 11 bases between. This CDR3 comprises 14 residues. CDR1 and CDR2 (germline): MNHEY, SVGAGI.

The rearrangement links TRBV29-1 to TRBJ1-2; possibly TRBD1 for D (5 bases). CDR1 and CDR2 (germline): SQVTM, ANQGSEA. The CDR3 totals 14 residues. V shed 3 bases and J shed 4 bases, with 15 bases lying between them. The CDR3 bases are TGCAGCGTTGACCCGGGACTAAAGAGCTATGGCTACACCTTC. Translation: CSVDPGLKSYGYTF.

This clone has only one observation. CDR3 sequence (DNA): TGTGCCAGCAGCTTAATAATCAAAGAACACCAAAACACTGAAGCTTTCTTT. Translating it yields CASSLIIKEHQNTEAFF. The rearrangement uses TRBV7-3 and TRBJ1-1, with no clear D. The V end lost 1 base, the J end lost 2 bases, and 17 bases lay between the germline ends. The CDR3 totals 17 residues. Germline V gene data show CDR1 as SGHTA and CDR2 as FQGTGA. The full variable domain, with the rest looked up from reference TRBV7-3 and TRBJ1-1, is GAGVSQTPSNKVTEKGKYVELRCDPISGHTALYWYRQSLGQGPEFLIYFQGTGAADDSGLPNDRFFAVRPEGSVSTLKIQRTERGDSAVYLCASSLIIKEHQNTEAFFGQGTRLTVV.

CDR3 sequence reads: CAWSVNQGWGQPQHF. Written as DNA, the CDR3 is TGTGCCTGGAGTGTGAACCAGGGATGGGGTCAGCCCCAGCATTTT. This rearrangement joins TRBV30 to TRBJ1-5; TRBD1 is a possible D gene (5 bases). The ends were cut back, 0 bases at V and 6 bases at J, with 15 bases in the middle. The CDR3 has 15 residues. Per the germline V gene, CDR1 is GTSNPN and CDR2 is SVGIG (reference sequence).

This chain links TRBV27 with TRBJ1-1; D may be TRBD1 (5 bases). Looked up from germline, CDR1 is MNHEY and CDR2 is SMNVEV (reference sequence). This CDR3 contains 15 residues. Deletions cut 7 bases from V and 1 base from J, with 16 bases between. DNA of the CDR3: TGTGCCAGCACCAGAAACCAACAGGCGAACACTGAAGCTTTCTTT. Translated: CASTRNQQANTEAFF.

This clone occurred a few times. The chain employs TRBV20-1 and TRBJ1-1; D might be TRBD1 (5 bases). Trimming pared 4 bases from V and 4 bases from J, leaving 7 bases between. The CDR3 length is 11 residues. CDR1 is DFQATT, CDR2 SNEGSKA, per germline (reference sequence). CDR3 in amino acids: CSAMGGTEAFF. The CDR3 DNA sequence: TGCAGTGCTATGGGGGGCACTGAAGCTTTCTTT.

This clone came up once. The chain joins TRBV23-1 to TRBJ1-1; no firm D call. TRBV23-1 is treated as an ORF (open reading frame) with a function not yet certain. The CDR3 has 17 amino acids. The V end lost 0 bases, the J end lost 6 bases, and 20 bases lay between the germline ends. Here the CDR3 DNA reads TGCGCCAGCAGTCAATCGGTGGCTAGCACCGCCAGGTCTGAAGCTTTCTTT. Translating it yields CASSQSVASTARSEAFF.